A selection of T cell receptor beta chains follows, all from one sample in a study of blood T cell repertoires in COVID-19. Clones were sequenced by immunoSEQ multiplex PCR, and TCRdb holds only the in-frame ones, with some missing. The sample comprises about 240,000 clones, approximately 86% of which are singletons, and about 3.3% rests with the top ten. Sequencing used PBMCs or T cells enriched from blood (not recorded which). Source of these receptors: a woman in her 40s with acute COVID-19. The CDR3 runs from the conserved cysteine through the conserved F or W. The order of the fields is clone size, V gene, D gene, J gene, CDR3 protein, CDR3 DNA. A D gene is named only where the DNA matches it firmly. Clone size appears in some rows only: once, few, many, or a class for an expanded clone.

.	TRBV18	.	TRBJ1-6	CASSPLGLDNSPLHF	TGTGCCAGCTCACCCCTAGGCCTGGATAATTCACCCCTCCACTTT
few	TRBV25-1	.	TRBJ2-3	CASSELLADTQYF	TGTGCCAGCAGTGAGTTACTAGCAGATACGCAGTATTTT
.	TRBV10-2	.	TRBJ2-1	CASSEFGGREQFF	TGCGCCAGCAGTGAGTTCGGGGGACGCGAGCAGTTCTTC
.	TRBV24-1	TRBD2	TRBJ2-1	CATSWGTSSYNEQFF	TGTGCCACCAGTTGGGGGACTAGCTCCTACAATGAGCAGTTCTTC
.	TRBV11-2	TRBD1	TRBJ2-7	CASSVGQSYEQYF	TGTGCCAGCAGCGTGGGACAGTCCTACGAGCAGTACTTC
.	TRBV11-3	.	TRBJ2-6	CASSGTHISSGANVLTF	TGTGCCAGCAGCGGGACACACATAAGCTCTGGGGCCAACGTCCTGACTTTC
.	TRBV9	TRBD2	TRBJ2-1	CASSVVGTRNNEQFF	TGTGCCAGCAGCGTAGTTGGGACTAGGAACAATGAGCAGTTCTTC
.	TRBV7-2	.	TRBJ1-1	CASSLVAGNTEAFF	TGTGCCAGCAGCTTAGTGGCGGGCAACACTGAAGCTTTCTTT
.	TRBV15	.	TRBJ1-2	CATSQGTYGYTF	TGTGCCACCAGTCAGGGGACATATGGCTACACCTTC
once	TRBV5-4	TRBD1	TRBJ1-3	CASSSRSQGEGNTIYF	TGTGCCAGCAGCTCCCGATCCCAGGGGGAAGGAAACACCATATATTTT
.	TRBV7-9	TRBD1	TRBJ1-2	CASSLEGADGYTF	TGTGCCAGCAGCTTAGAGGGGGCGGATGGCTACACCTTC
few	TRBV27	TRBD1	TRBJ2-7	CASSLGPGQSYEQYF	TGTGCCAGCAGTTTAGGCCCGGGACAGTCTTACGAGCAGTACTTC
.	TRBV5-1	TRBD1	TRBJ1-6	CATRQGGSPLHF	TGCGCCACGAGACAGGGAGGTTCACCCCTCCACTTT